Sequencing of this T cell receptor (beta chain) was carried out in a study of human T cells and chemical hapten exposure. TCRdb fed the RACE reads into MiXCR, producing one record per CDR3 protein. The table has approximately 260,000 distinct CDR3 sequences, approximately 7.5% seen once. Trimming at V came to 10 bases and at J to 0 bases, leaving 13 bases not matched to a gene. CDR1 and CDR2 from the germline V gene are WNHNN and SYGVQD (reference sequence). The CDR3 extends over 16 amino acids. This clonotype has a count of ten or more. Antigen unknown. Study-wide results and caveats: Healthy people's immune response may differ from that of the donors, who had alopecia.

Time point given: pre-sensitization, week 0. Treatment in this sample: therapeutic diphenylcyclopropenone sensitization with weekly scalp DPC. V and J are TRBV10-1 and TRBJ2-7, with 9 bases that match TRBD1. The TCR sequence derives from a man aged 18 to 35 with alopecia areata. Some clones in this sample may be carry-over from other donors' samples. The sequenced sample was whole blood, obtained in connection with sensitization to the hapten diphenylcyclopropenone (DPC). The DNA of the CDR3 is TGCGCCAAGACCAGGGGGACAGGGAATAGCTCCTACGAGCAGTACGTC. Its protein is CAKTRGTGNSSYEQYV.